This TCR beta chain was recovered during a study of T-cell reconstitution after alpha-beta-depleted transplantation in children. Overall study results and limits: At around two months after transplant, the alpha-beta T cells were reportedly derived from several hundred expanded clones that came from non-depleted graft cells. Surviving thymic progenitors and recipient T cells were the source of high TCRbeta diversity at day 60 in some patients. Newly generated T cells supplied most T-cell counts and diversity one year post-transplant.

During its preparation, the TCRbeta library received unique molecular identifiers. TCRdb re-called the PCR reads with MiXCR, one entry per CDR3 protein. The top ten clones hold around two fifths of a sample with approximately 350,000 distinct CDR3 sequences, 16% of them seen once. Turning to this clonotype: As yet, its antigen is unknown.

Specimen: PBMCs, mostly from graft donor cells, collected 360 days after TCRalphabeta/CD19-depleted stem cell transplant. This clonotype originated in a male patient between 2 and 10 years old who had a stem cell transplant for acute lymphoblastic leukemia, so the T cells may come from the graft donor.

CDR3 sequence (DNA): TGTGCCAGCAGTTGGCGGATCTACAATGAGCAGTTCTTC. It encodes CASSWRIYNEQFF. The chain couples TRBV12-3 or TRBV12-4 to TRBJ2-1; D is unclear. V lost 4 bases, J lost 3 bases, and 7 bases lay in between. The CDR3 sequence is 13 residues long.